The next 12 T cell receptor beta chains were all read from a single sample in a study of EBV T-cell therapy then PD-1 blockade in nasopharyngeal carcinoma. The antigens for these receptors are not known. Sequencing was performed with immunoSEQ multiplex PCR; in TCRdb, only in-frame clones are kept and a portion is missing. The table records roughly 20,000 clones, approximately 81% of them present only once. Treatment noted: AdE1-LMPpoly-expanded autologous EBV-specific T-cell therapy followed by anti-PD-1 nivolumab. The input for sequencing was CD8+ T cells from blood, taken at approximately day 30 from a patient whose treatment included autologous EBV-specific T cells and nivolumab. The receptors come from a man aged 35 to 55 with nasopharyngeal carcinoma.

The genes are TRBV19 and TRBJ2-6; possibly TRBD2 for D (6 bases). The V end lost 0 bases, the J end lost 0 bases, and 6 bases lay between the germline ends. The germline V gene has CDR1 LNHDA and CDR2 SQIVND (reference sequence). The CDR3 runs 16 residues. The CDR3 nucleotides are TGTGCCAGTAGTATAGATAGCGGCTCTGGGGCCAACGTCCTGACTTTC. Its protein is CASSIDSGSGANVLTF.

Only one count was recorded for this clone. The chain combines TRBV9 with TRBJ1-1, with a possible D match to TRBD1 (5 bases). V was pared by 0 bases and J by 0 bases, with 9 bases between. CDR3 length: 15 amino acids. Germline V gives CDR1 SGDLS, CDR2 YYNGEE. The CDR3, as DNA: TGTGCCAGCAGCGTAGATGGGGGATTGAACACTGAAGCTTTCTTT. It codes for CASSVDGGLNTEAFF.

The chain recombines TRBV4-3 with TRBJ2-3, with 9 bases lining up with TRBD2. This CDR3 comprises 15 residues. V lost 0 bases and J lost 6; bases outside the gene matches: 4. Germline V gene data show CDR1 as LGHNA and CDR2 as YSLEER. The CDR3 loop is CASSQDWTSADTQYF. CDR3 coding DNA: TGCGCCAGCAGCCAAGATTGGACTAGCGCGGATACGCAGTATTTT.

CDR3 protein: CASSLRSGGAREQYF. The CDR3 DNA follows: TGTGCCAGCAGCTTACGGTCGGGGGGGGCCCGAGAGCAGTACTTC. The rearrangement links TRBV7-6 to TRBJ2-7, with 8 bases aligning to TRBD2. Germline trimming cut 2 bases from V and 7 bases from J; bases unmatched to any gene: 10. The CDR3 is made up of 15 amino acids. The germline V gene has CDR1 SGHVS and CDR2 FNYEAQ.

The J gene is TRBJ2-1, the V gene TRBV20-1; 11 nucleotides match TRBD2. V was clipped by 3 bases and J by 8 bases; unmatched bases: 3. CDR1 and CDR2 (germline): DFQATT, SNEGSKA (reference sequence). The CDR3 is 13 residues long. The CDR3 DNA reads TGCAGTGCTAGTAGCGGGGGGGCCCATGAGCAGTTCTTC. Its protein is CSASSGGAHEQFF.

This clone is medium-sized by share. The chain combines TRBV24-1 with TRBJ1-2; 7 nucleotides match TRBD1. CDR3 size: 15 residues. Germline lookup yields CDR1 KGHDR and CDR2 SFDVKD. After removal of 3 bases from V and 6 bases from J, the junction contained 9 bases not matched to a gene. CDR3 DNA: TGTGCCACCAGTGATCTAAGTACAGGGGTTGATGGCTACACCTTC. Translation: CATSDLSTGVDGYTF.

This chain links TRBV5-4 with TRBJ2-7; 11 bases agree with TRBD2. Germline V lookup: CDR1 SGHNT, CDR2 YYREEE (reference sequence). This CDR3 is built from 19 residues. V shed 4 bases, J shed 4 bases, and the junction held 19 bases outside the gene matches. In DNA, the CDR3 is TGTGCCAGCAGCCTACAGCCTAGGACTATAGCGGGGGGGCCGTACGAGCAGTACTTC. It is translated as CASSLQPRTIAGGPYEQYF.

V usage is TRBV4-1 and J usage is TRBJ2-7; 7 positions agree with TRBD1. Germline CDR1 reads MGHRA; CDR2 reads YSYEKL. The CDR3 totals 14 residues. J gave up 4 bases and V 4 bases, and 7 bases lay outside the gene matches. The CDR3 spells CASSPIGQVYEQYF. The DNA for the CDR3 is TGCGCCAGCAGCCCGATCGGACAGGTGTACGAGCAGTACTTC.

DNA of the CDR3: TGTGCCAGCAGTGGGACAGGGGGCTCTGGGGCCAACGTCCTGACTTTC. Protein: CASSGTGGSGANVLTF. The chain couples TRBV6-4 to TRBJ2-6; the match to TRBD1 covers 10 bases. The trim removed 4 bases at V and 0 bases at J, leaving 0 bases unmatched. The CDR3 sequence is 16 residues long. The germline V gene encodes CDR1 MRHNA and CDR2 SNTAGT.

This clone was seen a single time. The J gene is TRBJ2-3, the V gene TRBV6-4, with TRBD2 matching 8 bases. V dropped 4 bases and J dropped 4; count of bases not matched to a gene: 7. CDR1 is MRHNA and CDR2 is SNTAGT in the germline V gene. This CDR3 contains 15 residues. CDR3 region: CASSASGGAADTQYF. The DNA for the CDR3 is TGTGCCAGCAGTGCGTCCGGGGGGGCCGCAGATACGCAGTATTTT.

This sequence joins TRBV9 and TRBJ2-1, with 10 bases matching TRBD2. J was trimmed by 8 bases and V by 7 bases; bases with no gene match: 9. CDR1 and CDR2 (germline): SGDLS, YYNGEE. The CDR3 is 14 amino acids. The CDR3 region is CASGPGLASHEQFF. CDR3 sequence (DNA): TGTGCCAGCGGACCGGGACTAGCGTCGCATGAGCAGTTCTTC.

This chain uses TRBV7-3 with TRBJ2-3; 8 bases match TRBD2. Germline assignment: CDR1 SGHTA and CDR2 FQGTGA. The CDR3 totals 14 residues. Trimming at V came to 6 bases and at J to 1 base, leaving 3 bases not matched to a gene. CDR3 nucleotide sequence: TGTGCCAGCAGTTACGGGGGGGGCACAGATACGCAGTATTTT. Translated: CASSYGGGTDTQYF.